Each of the 21 T cell receptor beta chains below was sequenced from the same sample in a study of spatial heterogeneity in lung cancer. TCRdb ran MiXCR on the 5' RACE reads and lists one entry per CDR3 protein. This repertoire shows about 120,000 distinct CDR3 sequences, 10% to 15% found once; its top ten account for approximately 16%. Time point defined: blood at routine non-recurrence follow-up after resection. The study sequenced unsorted whole RNA from tumor, nontumor lung or frozen PBMC. The input for sequencing was PBMCs, taken at follow-up. These receptors originate from a male donor with early-stage non-small cell lung cancer.

This chain connects TRBV10-1 to TRBJ1-4; unclear D gene. Trimming shortened V by 9 bases and J by 2 bases, and 10 bases separated the two germline ends. Germline CDR1 reads WNHNN; CDR2 reads SYGVQD (reference sequence). The CDR3 runs 13 residues. CDR3 sequence reads: CARENGTNEKLFF. The CDR3 bases are TGCGCCAGGGAGAACGGGACTAATGAAAAACTGTTTTTT.

This clonotype showed up just a few times. The rearrangement uses TRBV5-1 and TRBJ2-7, with a possible D match to TRBD1 (6 bases). The V end lost 4 bases, the J end lost 2 bases, and 13 bases lay between the germline ends. The CDR3 totals 14 residues. Germline lookup yields CDR1 SGHRS and CDR2 YFSETQ. The DNA for the CDR3 is TGCGCCAGCAGCGACGAGACAGGACCCTACGAGCAGTACTTC. This codes for CASSDETGPYEQYF.

This clonotype has a handful of counts. This CDR3 reads CASRRTGDEKLFF. DNA for the CDR3: TGTGCCAGCAGACGGACAGGGGACGAAAAACTGTTTTTT. J is TRBJ1-4 and V is TRBV3-1, with 9 bases aligning to TRBD1. The V and J ends lost 6 bases and 8 bases, in that order; junction bases with no gene match: 4. The CDR3 contains 13 residues. Germline CDR1 is LGHDT and CDR2 is YNNKEL (reference sequence).

About this clonotype: The junction does not match germline at one end; this may be a read error. The chain uses TRBV20-1 and TRBJ1-1; no clear D gene. The CDR3 is 16 residues long. The V gene's germline CDR1 is DFQATT and CDR2 SNEGSKA (reference sequence). The DNA for the CDR3 is TGCAGTGCTAGAGATCTACTCCGTAAGTGGGAGACTGGAGCTTTCTTT. It translates to CSARDLLRKWETGAFF.

This clonotype was detected only a few times. V usage is TRBV20-1 and J usage is TRBJ1-2; D might be TRBD1 (5 bases). The CDR3 is 14 amino acids. Germline loops: CDR1 DFQATT, CDR2 SNEGSKA (reference sequence). Trimming stripped 0 bases from V and 3 bases from J, with 11 bases between. In DNA form, the CDR3 reads TGCAGTGCTAGAGATCCACAGGCATACTATGGCTACACCTTC. It translates to CSARDPQAYYGYTF.

This clonotype was detected a few times. This chain joins TRBV11-2 and TRBJ2-5; D is ambiguous. V was cut by 0 bases and J by 5 bases, with 22 bases left in between. The CDR3 spans 18 residues. Germline V gene lookup returns CDR1 SGHAT and CDR2 FQNNGV. The CDR3: CASSLDLRSAGQRETQYF. The DNA of the CDR3 is TGTGCCAGCAGCTTAGATCTTCGGTCTGCTGGCCAGAGGGAGACCCAGTACTTC.

The rearrangement links TRBV6-2 or TRBV6-3 to TRBJ2-3; 9 bases fit TRBD2. The CDR3 has 16 amino acids. V gave up 5 bases and J gave up 6 bases; unmatched junction bases: 12. Germline-derived CDR1 and CDR2 are MNHEY and SVGEGT. CDR3 nucleotide sequence: TGTGCCAGCAGTGAGCCCGGGACTAGCCTTGGGGATACGCAGTATTTT. This sequence encodes CASSEPGTSLGDTQYF.

A note on this clonotype: A much larger clone lies a single base off, so this may be a read error. The rearrangement links TRBV28 to TRBJ2-5; the D gene is possibly TRBD2 (5 bases). The CDR3 is 14 residues long. Germline-derived CDR1 and CDR2 are MDHEN and SYDVKM. Trimming took 6 bases from V and 2 from J, leaving 13 bases between them. DNA for the CDR3: TGTGCCAGCAGCTGCCGGACTGAGCAAGAGACCCAGTACTTC. It codes for CASSCRTEQETQYF.

The table lists this clonotype with many counts. V is TRBV12-3 or TRBV12-4 and J is TRBJ1-2; D not resolved. CDR3 length equals 13 residues. Trimming removed 1 base from V and 0 bases from J, with 3 bases in between. CDR3 sequence: CASSLGSNYGYTF. The CDR3 DNA reads TGTGCCAGCAGTTTAGGGTCTAACTATGGCTACACCTTC.

This clonotype was detected a few times. The J gene is TRBJ2-5, the V gene TRBV4-1; the D gene is possibly TRBD1 (5 bases). The V end lost 6 bases, the J end lost 1 base, and 18 bases lay between the germline ends. The CDR3 is 16 amino acids. The germline V gene encodes CDR1 MGHRA and CDR2 YSYEKL. DNA of the CDR3: TGCGCCAGCAGACGGACATCCCTATCTATCCAAGAGACCCAGTACTTC. It encodes CASRRTSLSIQETQYF.

This clonotype was recorded at least ten times. This sequence joins TRBV20-1 and TRBJ2-7; the D is unclear. Looked up from germline, CDR1 is DFQATT and CDR2 is SNEGSKA (reference sequence). The CDR3 has 13 amino acids. Trimming removed 2 bases at V and 5 bases at J, with 13 bases between. CDR3 region: CSARSVVQNEQYF. The CDR3 nucleotides are TGCAGTGCTAGAAGCGTGGTCCAAAACGAGCAGTACTTC.

This sequence joins TRBV11-2 and TRBJ2-2; D gene uncertain. Per germline, CDR1 SGHAT and CDR2 FQNNGV. This CDR3 is built from 17 residues. The V and J ends lost 1 base and 4 bases respectively, with 16 bases between them. CDR3 sequence (DNA): TGTGCCAGCAGCTTAGGGATTTGGGCCAAACTCACCGGGGAGCTGTTTTTT. Protein: CASSLGIWAKLTGELFF.

This clonotype was detected a few times. The chain combines TRBV7-3 with TRBJ2-5; TRBD1 is a possible D gene (6 bases). Trimming removed 5 bases at V and 2 bases at J, with 9 bases between. This CDR3 contains 13 residues. Germline V gene data show CDR1 as SGHTA and CDR2 as FQGTGA. The CDR3 nucleotides are TGTGCCAGCAGCAGACAGGTACAAGAGACCCAGTACTTC. Its translation: CASSRQVQETQYF.

This clonotype occurred many times. The chain has TRBV10-1 and TRBJ2-3; no clear D gene. Germline V lookup: CDR1 WNHNN, CDR2 SYGVQD (reference sequence). Trimming removed 0 bases from V and 7 bases from J, with 5 bases in between. CDR3 length equals 12 residues. In DNA form, the CDR3 reads TGCGCCAGCAGTGAGTCCGGATATACGCAGTATTTT. It specifies CASSESGYTQYF.

The rearrangement uses TRBV11-3 and TRBJ2-1; a possible D gene is TRBD2 (6 bases). CDR1 SGHNT and CDR2 YENEEA come from the germline V gene. V lost 5 bases and J 12 bases, leaving 14 bases between the germline ends. This CDR3 spans 12 amino acids. The CDR3 nucleotides are TGTGCCAGCAGCCGAGAAGCGGGTTGGCAGTTCTTC. It codes for CASSREAGWQFF. The full variable domain, its missing parts supplied by reference TRBV11-3 and TRBJ2-1, is EAGVVQSPRYKIIEKKQPVAFWCNPISGHNTLYWYLQNLGQGPELLIRYENEEAVDDSQLPKDRFSAERLKGVDSTLKIQPAELGDSAVYLCASSREAGWQFFGPGTRLTVL.

This chain links TRBV12-3 or TRBV12-4 with TRBJ2-6; maybe TRBD1 (5 bases). This CDR3 has 17 residues. Trimming cost V 5 bases and J 1 base, with 15 bases left between them. In nucleotides, the CDR3 is TGTGCCAGCAGTCCCCTCACAGGAACATCTGGGGCCAACGTCCTGACTTTC. It yields the protein CASSPLTGTSGANVLTF.

The chain employs TRBV24-1 and TRBJ2-5; TRBD2 aligns across 8 bases. The CDR3 loop spans 14 amino acids. Losses at the gene ends were 4 bases for V and 5 bases for J; bases not matched to a gene: 5. Germline CDR1 reads KGHDR; CDR2 reads SFDVKD. CDR3: CATSERGAWETQYF. The CDR3 DNA is TGTGCCACCAGTGAGCGGGGGGCTTGGGAGACCCAGTACTTC.

This clonotype was found a few times. V usage is TRBV18 and J usage is TRBJ2-5; D is perhaps TRBD1 (5 bases). CDR1 is KGHSH, CDR2 LQKENI, per germline. With 3 bases removed from V and 1 base from J, the gap between germline ends came to 9 bases. This CDR3 region has 14 residues. The CDR3 DNA follows: TGTGCCAGCTCACCTGACAGAGCCCAAGAGACCCAGTACTTC. Translation: CASSPDRAQETQYF.

In its sample, this clonotype was seen a few times. V usage is TRBV29-1 and J usage is TRBJ2-5; the match to TRBD2 covers 9 bases. Trimming at V came to 7 bases and at J to 3 bases, leaving 3 bases not matched to a gene. Per the germline V gene, CDR1 is SQVTM and CDR2 is ANQGSEA. The CDR3 is made up of 12 amino acids. In DNA, the CDR3 is TGCAGCGAGTCTAGCGGGGAAGAGACCCAGTACTTC. Its protein is CSESSGEETQYF.

This clonotype was counted only a few times. This chain joins TRBV20-1 and TRBJ1-5, with D tentatively TRBD1 (5 bases). V was trimmed by 0 bases and J by 2 bases, leaving 11 bases between them. The CDR3 extends over 15 amino acids. CDR1 is DFQATT, CDR2 SNEGSKA, per germline (reference sequence). CDR3 residues: CSARDGGSGNQPQHF. DNA for the CDR3: TGCAGTGCTAGAGATGGGGGGAGTGGCAATCAGCCCCAGCATTTT.

This clonotype was found many times. The chain couples TRBV10-3 to TRBJ2-2; the D gene is possibly TRBD2 (5 bases). Per germline, CDR1 ENHRY and CDR2 SYGVKD. Trimming shortened V by 7 bases and J by 7 bases, and 16 bases separated the two germline ends. This CDR3 spans 14 amino acids. CDR3 nucleotides: TGTGCCATCACCCCCGAGGGCGCGGGCGGGGAGCTGTTTTTT. This gives the protein CAITPEGAGGELFF.